One and the same sample provided the 24 T cell receptor beta chains below, sequenced in a study of blood T cell repertoires in COVID-19. Data came from immunoSEQ multiplex PCR; TCRdb stores just in-frame clones and leaves some out. This sample has about 120,000 clones, with about nine tenths found just once. The source material was peripheral blood. The receptor source for this set is a man in his forties with acute or convalescent COVID-19.

The chain recombines TRBV7-2 with TRBJ2-5, with TRBD1 matching 9 bases. Losses at the gene ends were 2 bases for V and 4 bases for J; bases not matched to a gene: 5. Germline V gene sequence: CDR1 SGHTA, CDR2 FQGNSA. The CDR3 extends over 15 amino acids. CDR3 in amino acids: CASSLTGGALETQYF. In DNA form, the CDR3 reads TGTGCCAGCAGCTTAACAGGGGGCGCTTTAGAGACCCAGTACTTC. The variable domain in full, with the rest retrieved from reference TRBV7-2 and TRBJ2-5, is GAGVSQSPSNKVTEKGKDVELRCDPISGHTALYWYRQSLGQGLEFLIYFQGNSAPDKSGLPSDRFSAERTGGSVSTLTIQRTQQEDSAVYLCASSLTGGALETQYFGPGTRLLVL.

The chain recombines TRBV6-6 with TRBJ2-5; weak D call: TRBD2 (5 bases). The V gene's germline CDR1 is MNHNY and CDR2 SVGAGI (reference sequence). This CDR3 region has 13 residues. V lost 5 bases and J 7 bases, leaving 14 bases between the germline ends. CDR3 region: CASSAGSMGTQYF. Here the CDR3 DNA reads TGTGCCAGCAGTGCGGGCAGTATGGGGACCCAGTACTTC.

This clone was picked up a small number of times. V and J are TRBV18 and TRBJ1-1; a possible D gene is TRBD1 (5 bases). CDR3 length equals 12 residues. Trimming removed 2 bases at V and 7 bases at J, with 8 bases between. The germline V gene has CDR1 KGHSH and CDR2 LQKENI. The CDR3 sequence: CASSPGDYEAFF. The CDR3 coding sequence is TGTGCCAGCTCACCAGGGGACTATGAAGCTTTCTTT. Supplemented by reference TRBV18 and TRBJ1-1, the full variable domain reads NAGVMQNPRHLVRRRGQEARLRCSPMKGHSHVYWYRQLPEEGLKFMVYLQKENIIDESGMPKERFSAEFPKEGPSILRIQQVVRGDSAAYFCASSPGDYEAFFGQGTRLTVV.

This clone has a handful of counts. The CDR3 sequence is CASSGYRNTEAFF. In DNA form, the CDR3 reads TGTGCCAGCAGTGGGTACAGGAACACTGAAGCTTTCTTT. The chain couples TRBV25-1 to TRBJ1-1; D remains ambiguous. The CDR3 covers 13 residues. Germline values: CDR1 MGHDK, CDR2 SYGVNS. The V end was cut by 4 bases, the J end by 1 base, with 7 bases between.

The rearrangement links TRBV7-9 to TRBJ2-5; TRBD2 matches 8 bases. Germline CDR1 is SEHNR and CDR2 is FQNEAQ (reference sequence). The CDR3 runs 14 residues. V lost 5 bases and J lost 3; bases outside the gene matches: 5. CDR3 amino acids: CASSPVSGKETQYF. CDR3 nucleotide sequence: TGTGCCAGCAGCCCCGTTAGCGGGAAAGAGACCCAGTACTTC.

This sequence joins TRBV7-9 and TRBJ1-4; D is perhaps TRBD1 (6 bases). V lost 0 bases to trimming and J lost 5 bases, with 13 bases between them. Germline V gives CDR1 SEHNR, CDR2 FQNEAQ (reference sequence). The CDR3 spans 16 residues. The CDR3 sequence: CASSLAGAGQNEKLFF. CDR3 nucleotides: TGTGCCAGCAGCTTAGCGGGAGCAGGACAGAATGAAAAACTGTTTTTT.

The genes are TRBV2 and TRBJ1-1; 9 bases are a match to TRBD1. The germline gives CDR1 SNHLY, CDR2 FYNNEI. Trimming at V came to 2 bases and at J to 5 bases, leaving 6 bases not matched to a gene. The CDR3 totals 15 residues. The CDR3 protein is CASSETTGGRTEAFF. In nucleotides, the CDR3 is TGTGCCAGCAGTGAAACCACAGGGGGCAGGACTGAAGCTTTCTTT.

The chain has TRBV15 and TRBJ1-1; weak D call: TRBD1 (6 bases). Germline lookup yields CDR1 LNHNV and CDR2 YYDKDF (reference sequence). This CDR3 region has 14 residues. Trimming took 0 bases from V and 6 from J, leaving 11 bases between them. The CDR3 DNA sequence: TGTGCCACCAGCAGAGATCGGGGGGCTGCTGAAGCTTTCTTT. This sequence encodes CATSRDRGAAEAFF. Variable domain in full (rest from reference TRBV15 and TRBJ1-1): DAMVIQNPRYQVTQFGKPVTLSCSQTLNHNVMYWYQQKSSQAPKLLFHYYDKDFNNEADTPDNFQSRRPNTSFCFLDIRSPGLGDTAMYLCATSRDRGAAEAFFGQGTRLTVV.

The J gene is TRBJ1-6, the V gene TRBV9, with 7 positions matching TRBD1. This CDR3 is built from 14 residues. Germline-derived CDR1 and CDR2 are SGDLS and YYNGEE. V lost 4 bases, J lost 7 bases, and 5 bases stayed unmatched. CDR3: CASSPQGQNSPLHF. For the CDR3, the DNA is TGTGCCAGCAGCCCTCAGGGACAGAATTCACCCCTCCACTTT.

V usage is TRBV7-2 and J usage is TRBJ1-3; tentatively, D is TRBD1 (5 bases). V lost 2 bases and J 0 bases, leaving 11 bases between the germline ends. The CDR3 is made up of 16 amino acids. From germline, CDR1 is SGHTA and CDR2 FQGNSA. The CDR3: CASSLSSGVSGNTIYF. DNA of the CDR3: TGTGCCAGCAGCTTATCGTCGGGGGTCTCTGGAAACACCATATATTTT.

The chain is built from TRBV7-9 and TRBJ1-6, with 11 bases lining up with TRBD1. Looked up from germline, CDR1 is SEHNR and CDR2 is FQNEAQ (reference sequence). The CDR3 is 14 amino acids. Trimming removed 5 bases from V and 8 bases from J; junction bases left unmatched: 2. The CDR3 reads CASSLGQGDSPLHF. CDR3 nucleotide sequence: TGTGCCAGCAGCCTGGGACAGGGGGATTCACCCCTCCACTTT.

This clone was detected only once. V usage is TRBV6-6 and J usage is TRBJ1-4; 7 bases line up with TRBD1. Germline CDR1 MNHNY, CDR2 SVGAGI (reference sequence). CDR3 length equals 14 residues. V was clipped by 6 bases and J by 7 bases; unmatched bases: 8. The CDR3 is CASSLPGGPEKLFF. The CDR3 bases are TGTGCCAGCAGCCTCCCAGGGGGGCCTGAAAAACTGTTTTTT.

This rearrangement joins TRBV5-4 to TRBJ2-3, with 8 bases aligning to TRBD2. CDR1 is SGHNT and CDR2 is YYREEE in the germline V gene (reference sequence). V lost 7 bases and J lost 0; bases outside the gene matches: 7. CDR3 length: 15 amino acids. In nucleotides, the CDR3 is TGTGCCAGCGGGGTTGAGCGGGAGAGCACAGATACGCAGTATTTT. Protein sequence: CASGVERESTDTQYF.

This rearrangement joins TRBV6-5 to TRBJ1-1; TRBD1 is a possible D gene (5 bases). V was pared by 10 bases and J by 4 bases, with 19 bases between. The CDR3 has 14 residues. Per the germline V gene, CDR1 is MNHEY and CDR2 is SVGAGI. Written as DNA, the CDR3 is TGTGCCACCCTAAGCTATCGGGGGACCACTGAAGCTTTCTTT. Translation gives CATLSYRGTTEAFF.

This sequence joins TRBV24-1 and TRBJ2-1, with TRBD2 as a possible D gene (5 bases). Germline V gives CDR1 KGHDR, CDR2 SFDVKD. The CDR3 covers 15 residues. Trimming took 3 bases from V and 7 from J, leaving 15 bases between them. The CDR3: CATSDRPLPGNEQFF. CDR3 nucleotide sequence: TGTGCCACCAGTGATCGCCCACTACCGGGGAATGAGCAGTTCTTC.

V usage is TRBV7-2 and J usage is TRBJ2-1; D possibly corresponds to TRBD1 (6 bases). The CDR3 has 14 residues. The germline CDR1 and CDR2 sequences are SGHTA and FQGNSA. The V and J ends lost 3 bases and 7 bases respectively, with 13 bases between them. The CDR3 DNA reads as TGTGCCAGCAGCTTTGGGGGCCCTGGGAATGAGCAGTTCTTC. Protein: CASSFGGPGNEQFF.

This clone was found once. The J gene is TRBJ2-3, the V gene TRBV6-5, with 8 bases lining up with TRBD1. Trimming at V came to 6 bases and at J to 2 bases, leaving 7 bases not matched to a gene. CDR1 and CDR2 (germline): MNHEY, SVGAGI. CDR3 length: 15 amino acids. CDR3: CASRPDRGYTDTQYF. CDR3 sequence (DNA): TGTGCCAGCAGACCCGACAGGGGATACACAGATACGCAGTATTTT.

This sequence joins TRBV11-2 and TRBJ2-7; TRBD1 agrees at 9 bases. The germline V gene encodes CDR1 SGHAT and CDR2 FQNNGV. The CDR3 consists of 14 residues. V was pared by 10 bases and J by 5 bases, with 12 bases of the junction left unmatched. The CDR3 loop is CATAPGTGRDEQYF. For the CDR3, the DNA is TGTGCCACCGCCCCCGGGACAGGGAGAGACGAGCAGTACTTC.

CDR3 sequence: CAWSVPLWTSASTDTQYF. DNA of the CDR3: TGTGCCTGGAGTGTACCCCTCTGGACTAGCGCCAGCACAGATACGCAGTATTTT. The chain joins TRBV30 to TRBJ2-3; 9 nucleotides agree with TRBD2. The CDR3 extends over 18 amino acids. Germline-derived CDR1 and CDR2 are GTSNPN and SVGIG (reference sequence). V was pared by 0 bases and J by 0 bases, with 10 bases of the junction left unmatched.

This clone came up a few times. V is TRBV6-5 and J is TRBJ2-7; 9 bases match TRBD1. V lost 7 bases to trimming and J lost 3 bases; unmatched junction nucleotides: 10. The germline V gene encodes CDR1 MNHEY and CDR2 SVGAGI. This CDR3 spans 15 amino acids. DNA of the CDR3: TGTGCCAGCACCCCGTCCCCGGGACAGGGCTACGAGCAGTACTTC. It translates to CASTPSPGQGYEQYF.

The chain employs TRBV3-1 (or the pseudogene TRBV3-2) and TRBJ2-3; 7 bases fit TRBD1. CDR3 size: 17 residues. With V trimmed by 3 bases and J by 0 bases, 9 bases remained unmatched. The germline V gene has CDR1 LGHDT and CDR2 YNNKEL (reference sequence). CDR3 amino acids: CASSQTGQRISTDTQYF. DNA of the CDR3: TGTGCCAGCAGCCAGACGGGACAGCGAATAAGCACAGATACGCAGTATTTT.

J is TRBJ1-4 and V is TRBV29-1, with D perhaps TRBD1 (5 bases). This CDR3 has 14 amino acids. Germline CDR1 SQVTM, CDR2 ANQGSEA. V was clipped by 1 base and J by 0 bases, with 6 bases between them. For the CDR3, the DNA is TGCAGCGTTGAAGTAGGGGCAACTAATGAAAAACTGTTTTTT. Residues: CSVEVGATNEKLFF. The complete variable domain, with remaining parts taken from reference TRBV29-1 and TRBJ1-4, reads SAVISQKPSRDICQRGTSLTIQCQVDSQVTMMFWYRQQPGQSLTLIATANQGSEATYESGFVIDKFPISRPNLTFSTLTVSNMSPEDSSIYLCSVEVGATNEKLFFGSGTQLSVL.

The chain links TRBV6-5 to TRBJ2-1, with 8 bases that match TRBD1. Germline V gives CDR1 MNHEY, CDR2 SVGAGI. The CDR3 length is 13 residues. The V segment lost 6 bases and the J segment 15 bases; nucleotides outside the gene matches: 13. The CDR3 region has the DNA TGTGCCAGCAGCCGGACAGGGAAAGGGGGTCGGTTCTTC. It yields the protein CASSRTGKGGRFF.

This chain links TRBV5-4 with TRBJ1-3; 8 bases are a match to TRBD1. After removal of 4 bases from V and 0 bases from J, the junction contained 9 bases not matched to a gene. The germline gives CDR1 SGHNT, CDR2 YYREEE (reference sequence). This CDR3 contains 17 residues. CDR3 sequence: CASSTRTGPISGNTIYF. The DNA of the CDR3 is TGTGCCAGCAGCACCCGGACAGGGCCCATCTCTGGAAACACCATATATTTT.